This T cell receptor beta chain was sequenced for a study of cytomegalovirus exposure and HLA in healthy donors. Amplification used 60 Vbeta primers and 13 Jbeta primers. Some clones are missing from TCRdb's copy, which holds only in-frame ones; the method was immunoSEQ multiplex PCR. The table has around 80,000 clones, roughly 70% seen once. Germline-derived CDR1 and CDR2 are SGHDN and FVKESK. Trimming removed 0 bases from V and 4 bases from J, with 21 bases in between. This CDR3 region has 18 residues. V usage is TRBV14 and J usage is TRBJ1-2; D is perhaps TRBD1 (6 bases). The sequence derives from a man aged 40-49 years in good health and CMV-seropositive. The specimen sequenced was PBMCs. The CDR3 DNA reads TGTGCCAGCAGCCAAGATCATCAACAGGGTACGGCCTCCTATGGCTACACCTTC. This encodes CASSQDHQQGTASYGYTF.